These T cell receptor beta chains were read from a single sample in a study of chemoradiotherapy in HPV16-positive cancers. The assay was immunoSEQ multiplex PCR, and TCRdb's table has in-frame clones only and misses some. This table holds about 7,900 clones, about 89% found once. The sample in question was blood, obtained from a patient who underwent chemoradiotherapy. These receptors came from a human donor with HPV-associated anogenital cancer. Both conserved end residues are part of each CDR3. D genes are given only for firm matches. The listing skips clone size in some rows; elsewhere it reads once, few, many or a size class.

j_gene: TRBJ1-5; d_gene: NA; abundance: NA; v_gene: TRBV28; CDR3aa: CASSPASNQPQHF; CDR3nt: TGTGCCAGCAGTCCGGCAAGCAATCAGCCCCAGCATTTT
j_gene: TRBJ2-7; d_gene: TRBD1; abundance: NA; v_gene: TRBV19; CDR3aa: CASSIGTGGFYEQYF; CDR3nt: TGTGCCAGTAGTATAGGGACAGGAGGTTTCTACGAGCAGTACTTC
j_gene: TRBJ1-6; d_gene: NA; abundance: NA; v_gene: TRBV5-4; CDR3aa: CASSLDRASPLHF; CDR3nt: TGTGCCAGCAGCTTGGATAGGGCTTCACCCCTCCACTTT
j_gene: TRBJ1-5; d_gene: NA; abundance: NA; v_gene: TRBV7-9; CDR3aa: CATERGYRPQHF; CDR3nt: TGTGCCACCGAGCGGGGTTATCGGCCCCAGCATTTT
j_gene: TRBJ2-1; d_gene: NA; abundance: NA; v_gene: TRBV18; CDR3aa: CASSPQSGNNEQFF; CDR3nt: TGTGCCAGCTCACCACAGAGCGGAAACAATGAGCAGTTCTTC
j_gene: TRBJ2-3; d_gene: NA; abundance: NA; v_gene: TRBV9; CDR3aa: CASSVDDRLGGRDTQYF; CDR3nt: TGTGCCAGCAGCGTAGACGACAGGCTAGGTGGAAGAGATACGCAGTATTTT
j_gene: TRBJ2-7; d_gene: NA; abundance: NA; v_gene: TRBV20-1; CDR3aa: CSAADSYEQYF; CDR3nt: TGCAGTGCCGCAGACTCCTACGAGCAGTACTTC
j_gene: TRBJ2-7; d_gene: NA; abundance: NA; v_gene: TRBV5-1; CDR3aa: CASSLEGPYEQYF; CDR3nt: TGCGCCAGCAGCTTGGAAGGGCCCTACGAGCAGTACTTC
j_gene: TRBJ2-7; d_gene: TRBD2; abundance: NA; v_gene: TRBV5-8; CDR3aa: CASSWGLAGEYEQYF; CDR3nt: TGTGCCAGCAGCTGGGGACTAGCGGGGGAGTACGAGCAGTACTTC
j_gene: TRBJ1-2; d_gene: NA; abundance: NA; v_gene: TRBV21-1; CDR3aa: CASSSKPGLVYGYTF; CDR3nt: TGTGCCAGCAGCTCAAAGCCTGGTCTTGTCTATGGCTACACCTTC
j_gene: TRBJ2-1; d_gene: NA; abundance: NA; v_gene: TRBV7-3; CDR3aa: CASSLDPGTYNEQFF; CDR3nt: TGTGCCAGCAGCTTGGACCCGGGAACCTACAATGAGCAGTTCTTC
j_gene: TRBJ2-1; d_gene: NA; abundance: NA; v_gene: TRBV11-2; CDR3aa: CASSPLVLNEQFF; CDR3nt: TGTGCCAGCAGTCCCCTAGTTCTTAATGAGCAGTTCTTC
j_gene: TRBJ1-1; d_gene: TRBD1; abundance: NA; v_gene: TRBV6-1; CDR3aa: CASSEGAGGILYTEAFF; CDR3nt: TGTGCCAGCAGTGAAGGGGCAGGGGGTATTCTTTACACTGAAGCTTTCTTT
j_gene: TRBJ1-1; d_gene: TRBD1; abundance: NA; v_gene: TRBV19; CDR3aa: CASSSIGQGNTEAFF; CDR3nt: TGTGCCAGTAGTAGTATCGGACAGGGGAACACTGAAGCTTTCTTT
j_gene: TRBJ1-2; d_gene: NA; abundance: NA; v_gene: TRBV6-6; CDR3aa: CASSYSRELLNYGYTF; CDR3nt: TGTGCCAGCAGTTACTCAAGAGAGCTGCTTAACTATGGCTACACCTTC
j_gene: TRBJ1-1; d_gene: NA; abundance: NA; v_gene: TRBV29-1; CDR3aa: CSVEVPGMNTEAFF; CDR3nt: TGCAGCGTTGAAGTTCCGGGCATGAACACTGAAGCTTTCTTT
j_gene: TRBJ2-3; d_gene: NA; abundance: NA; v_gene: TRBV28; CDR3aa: CASSPASRSSTDTQYF; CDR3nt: TGTGCCAGCAGCCCTGCAAGTAGGAGCTCCACAGATACGCAGTATTTT
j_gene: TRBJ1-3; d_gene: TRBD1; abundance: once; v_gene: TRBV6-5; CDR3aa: CASSSTGTGNTIYF; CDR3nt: TGTGCCAGCAGTTCGACAGGGACTGGAAACACCATATATTTT
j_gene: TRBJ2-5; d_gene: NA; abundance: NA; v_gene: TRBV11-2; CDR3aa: CASSLVPETQYF; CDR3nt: TGTGCCAGCAGCTTAGTTCCGGAGACCCAGTACTTC
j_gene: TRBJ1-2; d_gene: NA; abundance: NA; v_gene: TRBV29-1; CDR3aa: CSVEPSWGYGYTF; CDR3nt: TGCAGCGTTGAACCTTCCTGGGGGTATGGCTACACCTTC
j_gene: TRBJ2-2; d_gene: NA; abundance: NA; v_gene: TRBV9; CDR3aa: CASSVAQGGELFF; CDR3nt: TGTGCCAGCAGCGTAGCACAGGGCGGGGAGCTGTTTTTT
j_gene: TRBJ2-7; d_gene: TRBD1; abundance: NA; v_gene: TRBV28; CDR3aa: CASTTLGTVSSYEQYF; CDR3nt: TGTGCCAGCACTACTCTCGGGACAGTATCTTCCTACGAGCAGTACTTC
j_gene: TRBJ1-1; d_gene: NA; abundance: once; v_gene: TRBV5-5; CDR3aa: CASSPDGLNTEAFF; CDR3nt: TGTGCCAGCAGCCCGGACGGCTTGAACACTGAAGCTTTCTTT
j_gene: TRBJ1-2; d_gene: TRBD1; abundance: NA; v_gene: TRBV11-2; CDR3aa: CASSLGAGGNGYTF; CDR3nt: TGTGCCAGCAGCTTAGGGGCAGGGGGCAATGGCTACACCTTC
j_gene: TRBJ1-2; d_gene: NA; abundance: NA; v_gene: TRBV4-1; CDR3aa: CASSQPGRIPTPYGYTF; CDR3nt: TGCGCCAGCAGCCAGCCTGGGCGCATTCCTACTCCCTATGGCTACACCTTC
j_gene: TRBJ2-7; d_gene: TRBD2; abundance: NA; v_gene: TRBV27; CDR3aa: CASSATSGLIYEQYF; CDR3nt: TGTGCCAGCAGTGCGACTAGCGGCCTTATCTACGAGCAGTACTTC
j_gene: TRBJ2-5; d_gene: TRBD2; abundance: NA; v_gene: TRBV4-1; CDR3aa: CASSQVSQLTSGQETQYF; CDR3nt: TGCGCCAGCAGCCAAGTATCCCAACTGACTAGCGGACAAGAGACCCAGTACTTC
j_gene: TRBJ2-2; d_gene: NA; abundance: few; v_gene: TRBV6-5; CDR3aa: CASRWPGNTGELFF; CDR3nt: TGTGCCAGCAGGTGGCCGGGGAACACCGGGGAGCTGTTTTTT
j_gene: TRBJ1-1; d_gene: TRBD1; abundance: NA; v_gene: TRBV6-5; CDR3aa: CASSLQGEENTEAFF; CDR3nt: TGTGCCAGCAGCCTTCAGGGGGAAGAGAACACTGAAGCTTTCTTT
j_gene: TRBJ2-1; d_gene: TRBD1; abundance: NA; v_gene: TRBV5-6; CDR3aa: CASSLVGQGHYNEQFF; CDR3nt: TGTGCCAGCAGCTTGGTAGGACAGGGACACTACAATGAGCAGTTCTTC
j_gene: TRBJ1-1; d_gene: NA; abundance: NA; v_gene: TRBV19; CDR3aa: CASSGGGRTVLAFF; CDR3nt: TGTGCCAGTAGTGGGGGGGGCCGGACTGTTTTAGCTTTCTTT
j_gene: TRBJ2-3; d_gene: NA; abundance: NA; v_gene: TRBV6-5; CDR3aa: CASSYGGSTDTQYF; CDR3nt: TGTGCCAGCAGTTATGGGGGAAGCACAGATACGCAGTATTTT
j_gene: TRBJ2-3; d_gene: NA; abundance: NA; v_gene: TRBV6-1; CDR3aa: CASIPQGIGTDTQYF; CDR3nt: TGTGCCAGCATTCCCCAGGGGATCGGAACAGATACGCAGTATTTT
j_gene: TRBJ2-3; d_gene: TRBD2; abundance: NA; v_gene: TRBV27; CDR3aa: CASSLYWTSMAQYF; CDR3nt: TGTGCCAGCAGTTTATACTGGACTAGTATGGCGCAGTATTTT
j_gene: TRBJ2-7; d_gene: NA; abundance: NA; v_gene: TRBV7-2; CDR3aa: CASSSAGYEQYF; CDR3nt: TGTGCCAGCAGCTCCGCGGGTTACGAGCAGTACTTC
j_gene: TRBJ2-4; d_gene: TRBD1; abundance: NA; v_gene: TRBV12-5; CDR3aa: CASGSGTGEAKNIQYF; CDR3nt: TGTGCTAGTGGTTCTGGGACAGGGGAGGCCAAAAACATTCAGTACTTC
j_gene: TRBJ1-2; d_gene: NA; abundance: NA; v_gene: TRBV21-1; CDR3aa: CASSDRGYGYTF; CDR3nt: TGTGCCAGCAGCGACAGGGGCTATGGCTACACCTTC
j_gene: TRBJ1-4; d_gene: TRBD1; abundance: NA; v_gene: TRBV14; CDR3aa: CASSAQQGAGEKLFF; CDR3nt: TGTGCCAGCAGCGCTCAACAGGGGGCTGGAGAAAAACTGTTTTTT
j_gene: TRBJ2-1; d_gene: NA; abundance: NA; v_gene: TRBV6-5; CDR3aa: CASSYSAGVPIQFF; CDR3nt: TGTGCCAGCAGTTACTCGGCTGGTGTTCCAATCCAGTTCTTC
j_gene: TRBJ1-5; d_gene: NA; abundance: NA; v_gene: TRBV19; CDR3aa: CASSIPQGRGNQPQHF; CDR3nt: TGTGCCAGTAGTATACCCCAGGGAAGGGGCAATCAGCCCCAGCATTTT
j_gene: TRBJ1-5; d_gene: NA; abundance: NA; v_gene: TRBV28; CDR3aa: CASSLPRGPQHF; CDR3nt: TGTGCCAGCAGTTTACCCCGGGGGCCCCAGCATTTT
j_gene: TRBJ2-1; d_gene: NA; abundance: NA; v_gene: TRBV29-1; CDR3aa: CSGHLGEEQFF; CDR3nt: TGCAGCGGCCACCTAGGGGAGGAGCAGTTCTTC
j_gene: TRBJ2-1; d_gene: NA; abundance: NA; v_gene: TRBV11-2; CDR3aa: CASSRPRGDEQFF; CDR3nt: TGTGCCAGCAGCCGCCCTCGGGGCGATGAGCAGTTCTTC
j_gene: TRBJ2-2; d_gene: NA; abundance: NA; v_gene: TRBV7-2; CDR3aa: CASRGAGELFF; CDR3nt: TGTGCCAGCAGGGGCGCCGGGGAGCTGTTTTTT
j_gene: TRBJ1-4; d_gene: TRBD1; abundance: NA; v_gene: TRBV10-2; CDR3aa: CASSNRGFSEKLFF; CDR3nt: TGCGCCAGCAGTAACAGGGGATTTAGTGAAAAACTGTTTTTT
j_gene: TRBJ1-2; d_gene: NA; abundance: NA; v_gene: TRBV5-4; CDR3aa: CASSLGQTVYGYTF; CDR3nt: TGTGCCAGCAGCTTGGGGCAGACAGTTTATGGCTACACCTTC
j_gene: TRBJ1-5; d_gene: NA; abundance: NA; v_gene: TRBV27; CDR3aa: CASSRGTPLETQHF; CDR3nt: TGTGCCAGCAGTCGCGGGACGCCCTTAGAGACCCAGCATTTT
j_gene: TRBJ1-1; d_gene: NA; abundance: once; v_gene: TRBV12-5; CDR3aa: CASAREPTEAFF; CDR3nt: TGTGCTAGTGCCAGGGAACCCACTGAAGCTTTCTTT
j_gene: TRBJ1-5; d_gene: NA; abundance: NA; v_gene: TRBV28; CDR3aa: CASSSYRANQPQHF; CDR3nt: TGTGCCAGCAGCTCGTATAGGGCCAATCAGCCCCAGCATTTT
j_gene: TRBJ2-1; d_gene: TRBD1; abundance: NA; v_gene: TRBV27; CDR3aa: CASSYQGAYNEQFF; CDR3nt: TGTGCCAGCAGTTACCAGGGGGCCTACAATGAGCAGTTCTTC
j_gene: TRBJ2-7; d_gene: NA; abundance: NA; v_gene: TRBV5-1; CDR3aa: CASSIPPVYEQYF; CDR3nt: TGCGCCAGCAGCATTCCCCCCGTTTACGAGCAGTACTTC
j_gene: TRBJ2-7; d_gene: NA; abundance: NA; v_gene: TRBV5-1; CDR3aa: CASSFRDAGYEQYF; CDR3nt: TGCGCCAGCAGCTTCCGGGACGCAGGTTACGAGCAGTACTTC
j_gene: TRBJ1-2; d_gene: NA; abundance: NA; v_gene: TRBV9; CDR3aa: CASSVGAPGYFDGYTF; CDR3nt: TGTGCCAGCAGCGTAGGGGCCCCGGGATACTTCGATGGCTACACCTTC
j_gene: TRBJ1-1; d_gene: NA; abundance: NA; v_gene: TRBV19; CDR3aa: CASRQGRNTEAFF; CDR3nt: TGTGCCAGTAGACAGGGTCGGAACACTGAAGCTTTCTTT
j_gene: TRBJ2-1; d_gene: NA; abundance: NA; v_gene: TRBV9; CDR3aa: CASNFDGSLNEQFF; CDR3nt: TGTGCCAGCAACTTTGACGGGAGTCTCAATGAGCAGTTCTTC